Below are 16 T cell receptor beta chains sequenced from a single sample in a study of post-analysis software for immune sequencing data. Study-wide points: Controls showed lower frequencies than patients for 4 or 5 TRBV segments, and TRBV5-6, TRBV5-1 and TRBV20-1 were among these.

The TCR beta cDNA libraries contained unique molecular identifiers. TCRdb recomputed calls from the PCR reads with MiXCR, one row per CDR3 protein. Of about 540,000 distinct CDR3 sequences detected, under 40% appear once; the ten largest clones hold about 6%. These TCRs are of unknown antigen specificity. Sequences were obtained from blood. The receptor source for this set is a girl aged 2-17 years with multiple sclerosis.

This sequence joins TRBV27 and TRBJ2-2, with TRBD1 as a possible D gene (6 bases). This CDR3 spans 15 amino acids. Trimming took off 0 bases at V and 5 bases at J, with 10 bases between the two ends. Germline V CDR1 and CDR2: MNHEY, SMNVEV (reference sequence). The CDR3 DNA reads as TGTGCCAGCAGTTTATCACAGGGCGGGACCGGGGAGCTGTTTTTT. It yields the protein CASSLSQGGTGELFF.

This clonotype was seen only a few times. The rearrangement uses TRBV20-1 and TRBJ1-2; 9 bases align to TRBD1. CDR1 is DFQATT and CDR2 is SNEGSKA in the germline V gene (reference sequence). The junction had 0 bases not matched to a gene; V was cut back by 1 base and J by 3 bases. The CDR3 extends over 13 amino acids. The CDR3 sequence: CSARGTGDYGYTF. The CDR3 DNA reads TGCAGTGCTAGAGGGACAGGGGACTATGGCTACACCTTC.

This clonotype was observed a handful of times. The CDR3 protein is CATSRDQGGNEQYF. The DNA of the CDR3 is TGTGCCACCAGCAGAGATCAGGGAGGGAACGAGCAGTACTTC. This chain uses TRBV15 with TRBJ2-7; 7 bases are shared with TRBD2. CDR1 and CDR2 (germline): LNHNV, YYDKDF (reference sequence). Unmatched junction bases numbered 4, after V lost 0 bases and J lost 5 bases. The CDR3 is 14 residues long.

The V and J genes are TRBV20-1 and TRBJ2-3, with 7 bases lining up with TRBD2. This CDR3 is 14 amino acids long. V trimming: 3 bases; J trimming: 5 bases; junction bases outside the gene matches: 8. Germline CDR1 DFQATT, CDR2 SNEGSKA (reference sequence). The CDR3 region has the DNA TGCAGTGCTAGCAGCGGGGACCCGATAGATACGCAGTATTTT. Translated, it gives CSASSGDPIDTQYF.

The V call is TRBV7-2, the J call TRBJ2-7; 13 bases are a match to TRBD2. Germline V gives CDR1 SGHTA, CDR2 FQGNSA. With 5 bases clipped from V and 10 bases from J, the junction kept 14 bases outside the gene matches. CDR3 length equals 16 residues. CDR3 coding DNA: TGTGCCAGCAGCCCGCCCGGGACTAGCGGGGTCGTGCCCCAGTACTTC. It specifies CASSPPGTSGVVPQYF.

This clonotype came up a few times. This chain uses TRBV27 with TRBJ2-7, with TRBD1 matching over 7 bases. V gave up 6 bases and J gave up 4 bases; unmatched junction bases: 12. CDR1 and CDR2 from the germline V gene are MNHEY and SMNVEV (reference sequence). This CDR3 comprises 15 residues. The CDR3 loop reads CASSPSHRGWYEQYF. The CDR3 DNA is TGTGCCAGCAGCCCATCCCACAGGGGTTGGTACGAGCAGTACTTC.

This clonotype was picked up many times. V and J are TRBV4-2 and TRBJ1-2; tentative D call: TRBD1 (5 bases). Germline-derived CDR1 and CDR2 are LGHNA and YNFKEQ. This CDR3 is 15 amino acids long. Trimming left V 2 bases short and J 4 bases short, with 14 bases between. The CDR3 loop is CASSQPGQRIYGYTF. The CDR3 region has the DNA TGTGCCAGCAGCCAACCTGGACAAAGGATCTATGGCTACACCTTC.

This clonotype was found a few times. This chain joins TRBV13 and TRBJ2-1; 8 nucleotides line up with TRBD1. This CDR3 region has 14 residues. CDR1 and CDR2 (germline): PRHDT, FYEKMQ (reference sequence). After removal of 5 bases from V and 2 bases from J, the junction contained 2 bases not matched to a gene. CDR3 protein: CASSQQGAYNEQFF. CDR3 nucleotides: TGTGCCAGCAGCCAACAGGGGGCCTACAATGAGCAGTTCTTC.

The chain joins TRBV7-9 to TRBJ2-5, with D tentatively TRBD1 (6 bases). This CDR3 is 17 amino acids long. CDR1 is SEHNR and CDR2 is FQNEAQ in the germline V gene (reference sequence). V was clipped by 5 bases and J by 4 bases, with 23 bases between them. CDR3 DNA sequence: TGTGCCAGCAGCCAAGATGGGGGCGGAATCGGAGGAGAGACCCAGTACTTC. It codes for CASSQDGGGIGGETQYF.

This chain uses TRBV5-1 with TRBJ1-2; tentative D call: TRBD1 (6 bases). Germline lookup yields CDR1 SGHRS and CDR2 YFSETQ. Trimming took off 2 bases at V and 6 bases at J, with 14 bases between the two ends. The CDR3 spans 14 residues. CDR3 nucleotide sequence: TGCGCCAGCAGCTTACAGGGCCAAGGGGATGGCTACACCTTC. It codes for CASSLQGQGDGYTF.

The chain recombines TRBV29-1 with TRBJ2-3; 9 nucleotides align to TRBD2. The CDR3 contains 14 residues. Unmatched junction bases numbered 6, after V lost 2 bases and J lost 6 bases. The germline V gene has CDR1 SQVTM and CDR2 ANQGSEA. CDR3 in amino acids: CSVEMAGGLDTQYF. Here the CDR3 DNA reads TGCAGCGTTGAAATGGCGGGGGGGCTGGATACGCAGTATTTT.

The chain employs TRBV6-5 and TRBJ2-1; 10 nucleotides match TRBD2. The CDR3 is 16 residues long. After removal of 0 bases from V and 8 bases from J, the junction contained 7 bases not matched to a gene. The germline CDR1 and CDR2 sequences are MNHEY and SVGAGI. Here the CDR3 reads CASSYSSGSGGHEQFF. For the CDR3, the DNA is TGTGCCAGCAGTTACTCTAGTGGTAGCGGGGGGCATGAGCAGTTCTTC.

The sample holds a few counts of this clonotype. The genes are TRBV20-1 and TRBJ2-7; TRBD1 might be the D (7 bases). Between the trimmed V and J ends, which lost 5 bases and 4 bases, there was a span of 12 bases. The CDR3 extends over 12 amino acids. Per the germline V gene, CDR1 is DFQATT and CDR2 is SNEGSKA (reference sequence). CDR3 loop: CSAAGQKYEQYF. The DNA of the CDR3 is TGCAGTGCTGCGGGACAGAAGTACGAGCAGTACTTC.

The CDR3 loop reads CASTAGIRGYTF. As DNA, the CDR3 is TGTGCCAGCACGGCAGGGATACGTGGCTACACCTTC. The gene calls are TRBV6-5 and TRBJ1-2, with D possibly TRBD1 on 5 matching bases. This CDR3 comprises 12 residues. V was trimmed by 7 bases and J by 7 bases, leaving 13 bases between them. The germline gives CDR1 MNHEY, CDR2 SVGAGI.

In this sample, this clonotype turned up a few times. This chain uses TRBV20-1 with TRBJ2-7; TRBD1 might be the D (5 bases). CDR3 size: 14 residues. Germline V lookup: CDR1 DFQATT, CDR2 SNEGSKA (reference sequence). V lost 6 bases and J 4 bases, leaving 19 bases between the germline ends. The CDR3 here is CSATQDLQSYEQYF. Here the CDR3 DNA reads TGCAGTGCAACACAGGACCTTCAGTCGTACGAGCAGTACTTC.

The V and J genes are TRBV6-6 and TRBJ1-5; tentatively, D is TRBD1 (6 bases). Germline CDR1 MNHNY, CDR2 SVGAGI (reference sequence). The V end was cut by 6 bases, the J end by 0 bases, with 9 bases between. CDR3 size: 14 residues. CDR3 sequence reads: CASRYRASNQPQHF. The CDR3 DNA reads TGTGCCAGCAGGTACAGGGCTAGCAATCAGCCCCAGCATTTT.